The 12 T cell receptor beta chains given below trace back to one sample, sequenced in a study of T cells after yellow fever vaccination. TCRdb independently ran MiXCR on the 5' RACE reads; one entry per CDR3 protein. In the table there are approximately 580,000 distinct CDR3 sequences, about 17% of which are singletons. This specimen was PBMCs, taken less than 6 days after the first yellow fever vaccination. The receptors stem from a young man who received the YFV17D yellow fever vaccine.

There are many counts of this clonotype. CDR3 in DNA: TGTGCCAGCACCGCGGGGCGTGGAAACACCATATATTTT. The encoded protein is CASTAGRGNTIYF. V gene TRBV27 combines with J gene TRBJ1-3, with a possible D match to TRBD1 (5 bases). V dropped 7 bases and J dropped 3 bases, with 10 bases sitting between them. CDR1 and CDR2 from the germline V gene are MNHEY and SMNVEV (reference sequence). The CDR3 runs to 13 residues.

This clonotype was detected ten times or more. The chain's CDR3 is CASKKGAGELFF. The DNA for the CDR3 is TGTGCCAGCAAAAAAGGGGCCGGGGAGCTGTTTTTT. V and J are TRBV12-3 or TRBV12-4 and TRBJ2-2, with D tentatively TRBD1 (5 bases). There are 12 residues in the CDR3. Trimming took 7 bases from V and 6 from J, leaving 9 bases between them.

There are a few counts of this clonotype. DNA of the CDR3: TGTGCCAGCAGTTTCGAACTAGCGGGGGGTTACAATGAGCAGTTCTTC. Residues: CASSFELAGGYNEQFF. V and J are TRBV6-2 or TRBV6-3 and TRBJ2-1; 12 bases are a match to TRBD2. V dropped 4 bases and J dropped 4; count of bases not matched to a gene: 5. This CDR3 spans 16 amino acids. CDR1 is MNHEY, CDR2 SVGEGT, per germline.

The chain couples TRBV29-1 to TRBJ2-3; D is undetermined. V lost 2 bases and J lost 1, with 7 bases in between. The length of the CDR3 is 13 residues. Germline CDR1 is SQVTM and CDR2 is ANQGSEA. The CDR3 coding sequence is TGCAGCGTTGAAACTCGCCGCACAGATACGCAGTATTTT. It translates to CSVETRRTDTQYF.

This clonotype has just a few counts. The rearrangement links TRBV20-1 to TRBJ2-3; 8 nucleotides match TRBD2. Germline assignment: CDR1 DFQATT and CDR2 SNEGSKA (reference sequence). The CDR3 runs to 15 residues. V was clipped by 1 base and J by 5 bases; unmatched bases: 8. The DNA for the CDR3 is TGCAGTGCTAGAGCACTAGCGGCTGCCGGAGATACGCAGTATTTT. As protein: CSARALAAAGDTQYF.

This clonotype was observed a few times. This chain joins TRBV5-1 and TRBJ2-2; D not resolved. Trimming took off 1 base at V and 6 bases at J, with 10 bases between the two ends. CDR3 length: 14 residues. CDR1 and CDR2 (germline): SGHRS, YFSETQ. The DNA for the CDR3 is TGCGCCAGCAGCTTGATTCCCGGTCCCGGGGAGCTGTTTTTT. This gives the protein CASSLIPGPGELFF.

This clonotype was detected only a few times. The rearrangement uses TRBV28 and TRBJ1-1; no clear D gene. The CDR3 is 14 amino acids. Germline V gene sequence: CDR1 MDHEN, CDR2 SYDVKM. The germline V and J ends were trimmed by 1 base and 1 base, with 7 bases remaining between them. CDR3 sequence: CASSLSAGNTEAFF. CDR3 DNA: TGTGCCAGCAGTTTATCAGCGGGGAACACTGAAGCTTTCTTT.

The genes are TRBV7-2 and TRBJ2-1, with a tentative D call TRBD2 (6 bases). Trimming took 10 bases from V and 8 from J, leaving 18 bases between them. Germline CDR1 reads SGHTA; CDR2 reads FQGNSA. The CDR3 sequence is 13 residues long. The CDR3 sequence: CATLAPPGDEQFF. The CDR3, as DNA: TGTGCCACCCTAGCACCTCCGGGGGATGAGCAGTTCTTC.

This clonotype was observed a handful of times. J is TRBJ2-1 and V is TRBV5-1; D unclear. Germline CDR1 reads SGHRS; CDR2 reads YFSETQ. The CDR3 is 12 amino acids. V was clipped by 3 bases and J by 12 bases, with 13 bases between them. CDR3 in amino acids: CASSSPGRSQFF. CDR3 nucleotide sequence: TGCGCCAGCAGCTCACCGGGTCGCTCGCAGTTCTTC.

This clonotype was seen at least ten times. The rearrangement joins TRBV12-3 or TRBV12-4 to TRBJ1-1; weak D call: TRBD1 (5 bases). The length of the CDR3 is 13 residues. Deletions cut 5 bases from V and 4 bases from J, with 11 bases between. CDR3 DNA: TGTGCCAGCAGTACTCTGGGGGGCACTGAAGCTTTCTTT. Translating gives CASSTLGGTEAFF.

The chain has TRBV5-1 and TRBJ1-2; 7 bases fit TRBD1. This CDR3 region has 14 residues. Trimming removed 4 bases from V and 8 bases from J; junction bases left unmatched: 11. Germline V gives CDR1 SGHRS, CDR2 YFSETQ. In nucleotides, the CDR3 is TGCGCCAGCAGCGCTACAGGGGACTTAGAAGGCTACACCTTC. Its translation is CASSATGDLEGYTF.

The CDR3 reads CASSLFSNTIYF. In nucleotides, the CDR3 is TGTGCCAGCAGCTTATTCAGTAACACCATATATTTT. The chain employs TRBV7-9 and TRBJ1-3, with D unclear. V was shortened by 2 bases and J by 7 bases, with 6 bases between the two germline ends. CDR3 length: 12 amino acids. In germline, CDR1 is SEHNR, CDR2 FQNEAQ (reference sequence).